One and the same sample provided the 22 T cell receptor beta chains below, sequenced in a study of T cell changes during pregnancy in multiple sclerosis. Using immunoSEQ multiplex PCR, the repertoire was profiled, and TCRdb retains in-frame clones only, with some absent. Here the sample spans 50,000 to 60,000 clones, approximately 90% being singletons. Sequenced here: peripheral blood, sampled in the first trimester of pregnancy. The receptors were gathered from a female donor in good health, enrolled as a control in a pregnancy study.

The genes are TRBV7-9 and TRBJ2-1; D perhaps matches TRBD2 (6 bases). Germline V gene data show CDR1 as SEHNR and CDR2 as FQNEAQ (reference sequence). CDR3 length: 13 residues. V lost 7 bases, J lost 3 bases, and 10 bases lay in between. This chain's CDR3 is CASTLTSYNEQFF. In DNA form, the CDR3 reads TGTGCCAGCACCCTGACTAGCTACAATGAGCAGTTCTTC.

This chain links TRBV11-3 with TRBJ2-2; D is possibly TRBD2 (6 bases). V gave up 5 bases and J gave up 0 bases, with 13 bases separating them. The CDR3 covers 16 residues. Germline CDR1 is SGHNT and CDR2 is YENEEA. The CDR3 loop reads CASSPSGGSNTGELFF. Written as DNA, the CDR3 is TGTGCCAGCAGCCCATCTGGGGGGTCGAACACCGGGGAGCTGTTTTTT.

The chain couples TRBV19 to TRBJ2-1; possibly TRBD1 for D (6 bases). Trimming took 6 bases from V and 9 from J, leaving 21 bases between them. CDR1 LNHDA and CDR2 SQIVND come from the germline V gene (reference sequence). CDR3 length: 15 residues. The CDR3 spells CASSPTPGQIFEQFF. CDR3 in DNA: TGTGCCAGTAGCCCGACCCCGGGACAAATATTTGAGCAGTTCTTC.

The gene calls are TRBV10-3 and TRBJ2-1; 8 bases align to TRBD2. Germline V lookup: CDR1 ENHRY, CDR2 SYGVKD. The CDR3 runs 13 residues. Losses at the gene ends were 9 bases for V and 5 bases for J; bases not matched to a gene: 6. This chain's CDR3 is CAIERGPDNEQFF. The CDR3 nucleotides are TGTGCCATTGAGCGGGGGCCAGACAATGAGCAGTTCTTC.

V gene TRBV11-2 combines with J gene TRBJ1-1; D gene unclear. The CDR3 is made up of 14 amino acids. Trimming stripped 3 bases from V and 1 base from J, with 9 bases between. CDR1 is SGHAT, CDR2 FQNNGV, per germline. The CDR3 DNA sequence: TGTGCCAGCAGCTTGAAGGAGGGGAACACTGAAGCTTTCTTT. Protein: CASSLKEGNTEAFF. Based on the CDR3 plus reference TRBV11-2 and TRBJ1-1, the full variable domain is EAGVAQSPRYKIIEKRQSVAFWCNPISGHATLYWYQQILGQGPKLLIQFQNNGVVDDSQLPKDRFSAERLKGVDSTLKIQPAKLEDSAVYLCASSLKEGNTEAFFGQGTRLTVV.

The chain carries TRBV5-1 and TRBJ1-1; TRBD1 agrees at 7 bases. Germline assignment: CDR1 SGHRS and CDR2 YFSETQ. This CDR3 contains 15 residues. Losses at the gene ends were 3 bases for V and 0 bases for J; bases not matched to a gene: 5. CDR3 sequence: CASSSTGSMNTEAFF. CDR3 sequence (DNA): TGCGCCAGCAGCTCGACAGGGAGCATGAACACTGAAGCTTTCTTT.

DNA of the CDR3: TGTGCCATCAGCCCCACTAGCGGGGGGACAGATACGCAGTATTTT. Translated, it gives CAISPTSGGTDTQYF. J is TRBJ2-3 and V is TRBV10-3, with 12 bases aligning to TRBD2. With 6 bases clipped from V and 3 bases from J, the junction kept 4 bases outside the gene matches. Germline CDR1 and CDR2: ENHRY and SYGVKD. The CDR3 covers 15 residues.

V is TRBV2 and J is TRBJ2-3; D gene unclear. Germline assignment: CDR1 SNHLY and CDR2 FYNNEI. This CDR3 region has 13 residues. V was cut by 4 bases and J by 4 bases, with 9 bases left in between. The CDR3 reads CASSVVLPDTQYF. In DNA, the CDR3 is TGTGCCAGCAGTGTTGTCCTCCCAGATACGCAGTATTTT.

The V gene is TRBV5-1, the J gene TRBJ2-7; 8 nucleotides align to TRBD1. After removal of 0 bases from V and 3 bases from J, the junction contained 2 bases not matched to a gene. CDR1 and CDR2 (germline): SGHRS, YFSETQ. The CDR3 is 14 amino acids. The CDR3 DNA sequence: TGCGCCAGCAGCTTGGAGGGGACAGGCTACGAGCAGTACTTC. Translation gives CASSLEGTGYEQYF.

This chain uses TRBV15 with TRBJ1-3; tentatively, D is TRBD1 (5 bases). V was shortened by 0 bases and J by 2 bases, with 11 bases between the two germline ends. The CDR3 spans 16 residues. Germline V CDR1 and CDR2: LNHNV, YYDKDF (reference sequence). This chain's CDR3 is CATSRDPGLAGNTIYF. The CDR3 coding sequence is TGTGCCACCAGCAGAGATCCGGGACTCGCTGGAAACACCATATATTTT.

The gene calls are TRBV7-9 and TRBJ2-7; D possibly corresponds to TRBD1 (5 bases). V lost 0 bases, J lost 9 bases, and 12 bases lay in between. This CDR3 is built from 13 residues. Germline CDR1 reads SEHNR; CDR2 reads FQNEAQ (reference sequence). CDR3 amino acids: CASSLASGFRQYF. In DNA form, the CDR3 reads TGTGCCAGCAGCTTAGCATCAGGGTTCCGGCAGTACTTC.

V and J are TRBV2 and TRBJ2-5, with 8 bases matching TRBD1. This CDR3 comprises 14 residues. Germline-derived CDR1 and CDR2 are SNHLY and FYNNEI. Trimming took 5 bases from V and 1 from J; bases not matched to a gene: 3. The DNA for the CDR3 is TGTGCCAGCAGTTCGGACAGGGCCCAAGAGACCCAGTACTTC. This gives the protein CASSSDRAQETQYF. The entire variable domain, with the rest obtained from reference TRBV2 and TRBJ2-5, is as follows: EPEVTQTPSHQVTQMGQEVILRCVPISNHLYFYWYRQILGQKVEFLVSFYNNEISEKSEIFDDQFSVERPDGSNFTLKIRSTKLEDSAMYFCASSSDRAQETQYFGPGTRLLVL.

CDR3 region: CASSYDSGSLWEQFF. DNA of the CDR3: TGTGCCAGCAGTTACGATAGCGGGAGTTTATGGGAGCAGTTCTTC. The V gene is TRBV6-5, the J gene TRBJ2-1; 9 nucleotides align to TRBD2. CDR3 length equals 15 residues. Germline V gene data show CDR1 as MNHEY and CDR2 as SVGAGI. After removal of 2 bases from V and 10 bases from J, the junction contained 9 bases not matched to a gene.

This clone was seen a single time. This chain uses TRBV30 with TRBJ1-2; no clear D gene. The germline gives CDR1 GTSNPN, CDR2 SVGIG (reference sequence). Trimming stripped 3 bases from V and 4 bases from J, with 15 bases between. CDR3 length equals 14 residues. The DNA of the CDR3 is TGTGCCTGGAGGATGGGCAGACTACCCTATGGCTACACCTTC. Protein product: CAWRMGRLPYGYTF.

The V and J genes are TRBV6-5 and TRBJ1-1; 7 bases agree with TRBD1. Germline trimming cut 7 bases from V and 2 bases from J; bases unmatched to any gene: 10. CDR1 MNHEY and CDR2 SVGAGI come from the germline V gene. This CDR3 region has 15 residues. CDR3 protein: CASTRQGELNTEAFF. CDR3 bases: TGTGCCAGCACCCGACAGGGAGAGTTAAACACTGAAGCTTTCTTT.

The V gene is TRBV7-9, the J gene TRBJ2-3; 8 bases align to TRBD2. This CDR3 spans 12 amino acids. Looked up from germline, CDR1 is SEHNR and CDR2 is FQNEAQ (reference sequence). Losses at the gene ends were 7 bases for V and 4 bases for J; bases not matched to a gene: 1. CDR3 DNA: TGTGCCAGCACGGGGGGGGCAGATACGCAGTATTTT. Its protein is CASTGGADTQYF.

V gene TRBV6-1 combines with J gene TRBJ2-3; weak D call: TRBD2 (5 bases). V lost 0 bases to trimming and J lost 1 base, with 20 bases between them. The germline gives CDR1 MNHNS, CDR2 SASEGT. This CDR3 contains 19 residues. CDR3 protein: CASSEALFHLVGGTDTQYF. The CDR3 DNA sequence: TGTGCCAGCAGTGAAGCGCTTTTTCATTTGGTCGGGGGCACAGATACGCAGTATTTT.

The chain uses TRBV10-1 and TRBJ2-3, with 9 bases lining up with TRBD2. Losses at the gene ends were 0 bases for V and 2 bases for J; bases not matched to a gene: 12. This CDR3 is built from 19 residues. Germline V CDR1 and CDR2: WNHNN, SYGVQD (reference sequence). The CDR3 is CASSESPGSGGPTTDTQYF. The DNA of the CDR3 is TGCGCCAGCAGTGAGTCCCCCGGTAGCGGGGGCCCTACCACAGATACGCAGTATTTT.

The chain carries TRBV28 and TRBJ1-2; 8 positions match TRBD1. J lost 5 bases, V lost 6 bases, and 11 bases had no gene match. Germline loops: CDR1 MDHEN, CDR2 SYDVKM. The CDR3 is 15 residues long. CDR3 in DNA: TGTGCCAGCAGGCCCCGACAGGGGTTAGGGTATGGCTACACCTTC. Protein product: CASRPRQGLGYGYTF.

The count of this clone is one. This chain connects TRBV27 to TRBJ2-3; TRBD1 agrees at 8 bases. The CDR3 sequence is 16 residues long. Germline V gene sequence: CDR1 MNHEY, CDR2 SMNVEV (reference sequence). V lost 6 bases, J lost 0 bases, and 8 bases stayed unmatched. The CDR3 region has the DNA TGTGCCAGCAGGCTACCAGGGGGCCTTAGCACAGATACGCAGTATTTT. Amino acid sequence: CASRLPGGLSTDTQYF.

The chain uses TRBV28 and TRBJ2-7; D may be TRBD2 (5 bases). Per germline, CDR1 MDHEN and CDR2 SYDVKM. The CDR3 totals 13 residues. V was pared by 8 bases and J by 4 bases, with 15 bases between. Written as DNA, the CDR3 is TGTGCCAGCGAAGGACTGAAACAATACGAGCAGTACTTC. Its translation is CASEGLKQYEQYF.

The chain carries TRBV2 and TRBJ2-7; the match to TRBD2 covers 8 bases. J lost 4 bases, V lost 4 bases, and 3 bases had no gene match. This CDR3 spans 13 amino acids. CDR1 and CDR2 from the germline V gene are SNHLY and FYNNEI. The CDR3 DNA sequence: TGTGCCAGCAGTGCCCGGGAGGGTTACGAGCAGTACTTC. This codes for CASSAREGYEQYF.